A selection of T cell receptor beta chains follows, all from one sample in a study of blood T cell repertoires in COVID-19. The assay was immunoSEQ multiplex PCR, and TCRdb's table has in-frame clones only and misses some. This table holds more than 95,000 clones, around 81% found once. The sample taken for sequencing was peripheral blood. The receptor set was obtained from a man in his sixties with acute or convalescent COVID-19. Each CDR3 is given with its conserved first and last residue. D genes are given only for firm matches. Where a row states a size, it is once, few, many or the class of an expanded clone; other rows omit it.

D	V	length	size	J	DNA	CDR3
NA	TRBV11-2	15	NA	TRBJ2-3	TGTGCCAGCAGCTTGTTTCAGGGGCTCGCAGATACGCAGTATTTT	CASSLFQGLADTQYF
TRBD1	TRBV6-5	15	few	TRBJ2-5	TGTGCCAGCAGGCCCGGGACAGGGGGCGCAGGGACCCAGTACTTC	CASRPGTGGAGTQYF
NA	TRBV6-1	16	NA	TRBJ1-1	TGTGCCAGCAGTGAAGCGGAGGGGAGGGGGAACACTGAAGCTTTCTTT	CASSEAEGRGNTEAFF
NA	TRBV18	17	once	TRBJ1-1	TGTGCCAGCTCACAAACGGGGTTTACCGGGGGGCGAACTGAAGCTTTCTTT	CASSQTGFTGGRTEAFF
TRBD2	TRBV28	16	NA	TRBJ2-3	TGTGCCAGCAGCCTCCTAGCGGGAGGGGGGACAGATACGCAGTATTTT	CASSLLAGGGTDTQYF
NA	TRBV7-6	18	NA	TRBJ2-3	TGTGCCAGCAGCTCGGGTCCTCTAGGGGCGGCTAGCACAGATACGCAGTATTTT	CASSSGPLGAASTDTQYF
NA	TRBV7-2	12	NA	TRBJ1-1	TGTGCCAGCAGCTTCCAGGGCACTGAAGCTTTCTTT	CASSFQGTEAFF
TRBD1	TRBV28	15	NA	TRBJ1-1	TGTGCCAGCAGTTTGGTGTCAGGGGGGAGCACTGAAGCTTTCTTT	CASSLVSGGSTEAFF
NA	TRBV2	12	NA	TRBJ1-2	TGTGCCAGCAGTGAGGGGGGGTACGGCTACACCTTC	CASSEGGYGYTF
TRBD2	TRBV18	17	NA	TRBJ2-2	TGTGCCAGCTCACGTGATGCGGGAGGGCCCGGCACCGGGGAGCTGTTTTTT	CASSRDAGGPGTGELFF
NA	TRBV6-5	15	NA	TRBJ2-2	TGTGCCAGCAGTTACGGCAGTCTGAACACCGGGGAGCTGTTTTTT	CASSYGSLNTGELFF
NA	TRBV28	14	NA	TRBJ1-1	TGTGCCAGCAGTTCCCCAGGGCAGAACACTGAAGCTTTCTTT	CASSSPGQNTEAFF
NA	TRBV28	18	few	TRBJ2-2	TGTGCCAGCAGGAGGGGGGGACGTCGGGGCGGAAACACCGGGGAGCTGTTTTTT	CASRRGGRRGGNTGELFF
TRBD1	TRBV19	15	NA	TRBJ1-5	TGTGCCAGTATAGGGGGACAGGTGCTAAATCAGCCCCAGCATTTT	CASIGGQVLNQPQHF
TRBD2	TRBV6-5	16	NA	TRBJ2-7	TGTGCCAGCAGTTACTCGGGACTAGCGGACACCTACGAGCAGTACTTC	CASSYSGLADTYEQYF
NA	TRBV9	17	NA	TRBJ1-1	TGTGCCAGTAGCGTAGGTCTAGGCGGAGCCATGCACACTGAAGCTTTCTTT	CASSVGLGGAMHTEAFF
TRBD2	TRBV30	13	NA	TRBJ2-5	TGTGCCTGGACACAAAGCGGGGTGCGGACCCAGTACTTC	CAWTQSGVRTQYF
NA	TRBV28	12	NA	TRBJ1-1	TGTGCCAGCAGCTTGAGGACAGTTGGGGCTTTCTTT	CASSLRTVGAFF
TRBD1	TRBV5-1	14	NA	TRBJ1-2	TGCGCCAGCAGCTTTACCGGGACAGGGAGTGGCTACACCTTC	CASSFTGTGSGYTF
TRBD2	TRBV6-1	16	NA	TRBJ2-4	TGTGCCAGCAGTGGCCACCCAAGCGGGACTCCGCACATTCAGTACTTC	CASSGHPSGTPHIQYF
NA	TRBV7-8	12	NA	TRBJ1-4	TGTGCCAGCAGCTTAGGTGGCAGGGAAATGTTTTTT	CASSLGGREMFF
NA	TRBV28	14	NA	TRBJ1-3	TGTGCCAGCAGTTTTACAGAACCTGCAAACACCATATATTTT	CASSFTEPANTIYF
NA	TRBV14	16	NA	TRBJ2-7	TGTGCCAGCAGCTTCAGCGCCAAGCCATTCTCCTACGAGCAGTACTTC	CASSFSAKPFSYEQYF
NA	TRBV27	13	once	TRBJ2-7	TGTGCCATCGGAGCAGGGGGGAGGTACGAGCAGTACTTC	CAIGAGGRYEQYF
TRBD2	TRBV4-1	16	NA	TRBJ2-7	TGCGCCAGCAGAGAGGAGGTGGCTAGCGGTTCCTACGAGCAGTACTTC	CASREEVASGSYEQYF
TRBD1	TRBV9	15	NA	TRBJ2-7	TGTGCCAGCAGCGTAGCTGAGGGACAGTTCTACGAGCAGTACTTC	CASSVAEGQFYEQYF
TRBD1	TRBV15	13	NA	TRBJ2-5	TGTGCCACCAGCAGAGGACAGGGAGAGACCCAGTACTTC	CATSRGQGETQYF
NA	TRBV7-9	15	NA	TRBJ2-1	TGTGCCAGCAGCTTAGTCAGCGGACTCGGCAATGAGCAGTTCTTC	CASSLVSGLGNEQFF
TRBD2	TRBV29-1	14	NA	TRBJ2-7	TGCAGCGTTCTCTCCGGGGCGGGGGCCTACGAGCAGTACTTC	CSVLSGAGAYEQYF
TRBD2	TRBV11-2	15	NA	TRBJ2-1	TGTGCCAGCAGCCCGACTAGCGGGACATTCAATGAGCAGTTCTTC	CASSPTSGTFNEQFF
NA	TRBV5-5	14	few	TRBJ2-7	TGTGCCAGCAGCTTGGTGGGGCGTTCCTACGAGCAGTACTTC	CASSLVGRSYEQYF
NA	TRBV12-1	14	NA	TRBJ2-3	TGTGCCAGCAGCTTCCTGGGGGGGGAAGATACGCAGTATTTT	CASSFLGGEDTQYF
NA	TRBV4-1	17	NA	TRBJ1-1	TGCGCCAGCAGCCAAGATCTTAGAGGGACACGGAACACTGAAGCTTTCTTT	CASSQDLRGTRNTEAFF
TRBD2	TRBV19	12	few	TRBJ2-1	TGTGCCAGTAGTATCGAGAGCGGGAGCCAGTTCTTC	CASSIESGSQFF
NA	TRBV5-1	15	NA	TRBJ1-1	TGCGCCAGCAGCTTGGCGGGAAACCGGGGAACTGAAGCTTTCTTT	CASSLAGNRGTEAFF
NA	TRBV28	20	NA	TRBJ1-5	TGTGCCAGCAGAGGGCCGGGAGCCCGCCTAGGATCCCATAGCAATCAGCCCCAGCATTTT	CASRGPGARLGSHSNQPQHF
TRBD1	TRBV19	13	NA	TRBJ2-5	TGTGCCAGTAGTAGGGACAGGGTAGAGACCCAGTACTTC	CASSRDRVETQYF
NA	TRBV2	15	NA	TRBJ2-5	TGTGCCAGCAGCTCTGGAGGGGGCTCAGGGGAGACCCAGTACTTC	CASSSGGGSGETQYF
NA	TRBV5-1	12	NA	TRBJ2-7	TGCGCCAGCAGCTTGAACGGGGACGAGCAGTACTTC	CASSLNGDEQYF
NA	TRBV19	12	NA	TRBJ2-3	TGTGCCAGTAGTATCTCCACAGATACGCAGTATTTT	CASSISTDTQYF
TRBD1	TRBV12-3/TRBV12-4	13	NA	TRBJ1-2	TGTGCCAGCAGTCCTACAGGGGGCTATGGCTACACCTTC	CASSPTGGYGYTF
NA	TRBV28	13	once	TRBJ2-3	TGTGCCAGCAGTTTAGGGGGCATAGATACGCAGTATTTT	CASSLGGIDTQYF
TRBD1	TRBV4-2	16	NA	TRBJ2-7	TGTGCCAGCAGCCAACCGCTGGGACAGGGTATCCACGAGCAGTACTTC	CASSQPLGQGIHEQYF
NA	TRBV7-6	17	NA	TRBJ1-2	TGTGCCAGCAGCTTAGAACCAGGGGCCACATCTAACTATGGCTACACCTTC	CASSLEPGATSNYGYTF
TRBD1	TRBV19	17	medium-sized	TRBJ1-2	TGTGCCAGTAGTGCAAAGTCCGGGACAGGGGTCCTCTATGGCTACACCTTC	CASSAKSGTGVLYGYTF
TRBD2	TRBV30	18	NA	TRBJ2-6	TGTGCCTGGAGGAATCTAGCGGGAGGACCCTCTGGGGCCAACGTCCTGACTTTC	CAWRNLAGGPSGANVLTF
TRBD2	TRBV7-8	17	NA	TRBJ2-5	TGTGCCAGCAGCGGAAGGACTCTATGGGGGGGCCAAGAGACCCAGTACTTC	CASSGRTLWGGQETQYF
NA	TRBV19	15	NA	TRBJ2-1	TGTGCCAGTAGTGAACTCTCCTATCCGGGGAATGAGCAGTTCTTC	CASSELSYPGNEQFF
NA	TRBV30	15	NA	TRBJ1-1	TGTGCCTGGAGTGTAATCCTACAGGGTGACACTGAAGCTTTCTTT	CAWSVILQGDTEAFF
TRBD1	TRBV5-1	12	NA	TRBJ2-7	TGCGCCACCCAGGGACAGGGAGGGGAGCAGTACTTC	CATQGQGGEQYF
TRBD1	TRBV12-3/TRBV12-4	12	NA	TRBJ2-5	TGTGCCAGCAGTTGGACAGGGGAGACCCAGTACTTC	CASSWTGETQYF
NA	TRBV18	14	NA	TRBJ1-5	TGTGCCAGCTCACCGGTAGGGGGAGATCAGCCCCAGCATTTT	CASSPVGGDQPQHF
NA	TRBV6-6	18	NA	TRBJ1-3	TGTGCCAGCAGTCCTTCCCGCCGAGGGGGGGCTTATGGAAACACCATATATTTT	CASSPSRRGGAYGNTIYF
TRBD1	TRBV10-1	15	once	TRBJ1-1	TGCGCCAGCAGTCCTCAGGGGGGTGGAAACACTGAAGCTTTCTTT	CASSPQGGGNTEAFF
NA	TRBV27	13	NA	TRBJ2-7	TGTGCCACCAACTCCGGGTACTCCTACGAGCAGTACTTC	CATNSGYSYEQYF
TRBD1	TRBV7-6	14	NA	TRBJ1-2	TGTGCCAGCAGCTCAGGGGGCCCGGGCTATGGCTACACCTTC	CASSSGGPGYGYTF